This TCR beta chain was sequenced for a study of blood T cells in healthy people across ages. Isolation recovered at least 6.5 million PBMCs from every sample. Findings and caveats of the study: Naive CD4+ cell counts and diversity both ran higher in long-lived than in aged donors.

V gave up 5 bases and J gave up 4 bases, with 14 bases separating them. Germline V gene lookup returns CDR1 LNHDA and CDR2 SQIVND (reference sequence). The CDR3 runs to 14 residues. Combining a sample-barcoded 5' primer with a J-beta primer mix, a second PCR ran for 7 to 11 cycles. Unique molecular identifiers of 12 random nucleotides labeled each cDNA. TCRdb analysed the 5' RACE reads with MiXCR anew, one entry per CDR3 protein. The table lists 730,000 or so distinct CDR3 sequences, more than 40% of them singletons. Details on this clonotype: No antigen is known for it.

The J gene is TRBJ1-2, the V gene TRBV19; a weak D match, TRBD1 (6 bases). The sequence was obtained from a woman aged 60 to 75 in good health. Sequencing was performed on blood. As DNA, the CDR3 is TGTGCCAGTAGTCTCGGGGGCCCCTTCTATGGCTACACCTTC. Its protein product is CASSLGGPFYGYTF.